This T cell receptor (beta chain) stems from a study of T-cell reconstitution after alpha-beta-depleted transplantation in children. Regarding the study as a whole: After transplant, at about two months, alpha-beta T cells were reportedly derived from several hundred expanded graft clones. The study traced high day-60 TCRbeta diversity in some patients to surviving recipient T cells and thymic progenitors. A year post-transplant, T-cell counts and diversity derived mostly from newly produced T cells.

Unique molecular identifiers were incorporated during preparation of the TCRbeta library. TCRdb processed the PCR reads anew with MiXCR; each CDR3 protein has one entry. The repertoire consists of over 200,000 distinct CDR3 sequences, with 11% occurring once and the leading ten covering 28%. Germline V gene lookup returns CDR1 SGHDT and CDR2 YYEEEE. Trimming cost V 4 bases and J 3 bases, with 11 bases left between them. The CDR3 runs 13 residues. As concerns this clonotype: Its matching antigen is unknown.

This sequence joins TRBV5-6 and TRBJ2-7; D gene unclear. This sample comprised PBMCs, obtained before TCRalphabeta/CD19-depleted stem cell transplant. This TCR derives from a child younger than two with acute myeloid leukemia, due to receive a stem cell transplant. This CDR3 reads CASSHRSVYEQYF. The CDR3 nucleotides read TGTGCCAGCAGCCATCGGTCCGTCTACGAGCAGTACTTC. The variable domain in full, with the rest retrieved from reference TRBV5-6 and TRBJ2-7, is DAGVTQSPTHLIKTRGQQVTLRCSPKSGHDTVSWYQQALGQGPQFIFQYYEEEERQRGNFPDRFSGHQFPNYSSELNVNALLLGDSALYLCASSHRSVYEQYFGPGTRLTVT.